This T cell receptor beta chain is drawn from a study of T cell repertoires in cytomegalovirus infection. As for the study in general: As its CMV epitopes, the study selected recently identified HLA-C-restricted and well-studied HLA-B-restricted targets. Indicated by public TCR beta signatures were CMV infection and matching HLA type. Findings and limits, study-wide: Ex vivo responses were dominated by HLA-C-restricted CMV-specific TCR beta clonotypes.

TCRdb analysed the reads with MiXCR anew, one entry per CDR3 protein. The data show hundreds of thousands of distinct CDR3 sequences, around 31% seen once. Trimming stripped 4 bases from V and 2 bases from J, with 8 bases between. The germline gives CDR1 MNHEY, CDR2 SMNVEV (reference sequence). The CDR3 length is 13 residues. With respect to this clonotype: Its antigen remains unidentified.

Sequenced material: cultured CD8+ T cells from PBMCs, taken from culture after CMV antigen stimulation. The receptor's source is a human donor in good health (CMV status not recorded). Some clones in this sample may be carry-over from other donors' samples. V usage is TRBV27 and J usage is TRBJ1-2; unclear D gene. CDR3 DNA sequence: TGTGCCAGCAGTTGGGCAGAGAACTATGGCTACACCTTC. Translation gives CASSWAENYGYTF.